The 8 T cell receptor beta chains below come from one sample, sequenced in a study of cytomegalovirus exposure and HLA in healthy donors. The PCR made use of 60 Vbeta and 13 Jbeta primers. Repertoires were generated with immunoSEQ multiplex PCR, while TCRdb's copy carries only in-frame clones and drops some. The sample yields about 210,000 clones, around 83% seen once. Sequenced sample: PBMCs. Receptors originate from a man aged 35 to 55 in good health and CMV-seropositive.

There are a few counts of this clone. The chain employs TRBV29-1 and TRBJ2-5; TRBD1 matches 9 bases. After removal of 3 bases from V and 0 bases from J, the junction contained 5 bases not matched to a gene. The germline V gene encodes CDR1 SQVTM and CDR2 ANQGSEA. This CDR3 is built from 15 residues. CDR3 DNA sequence: TGCAGCGTTGAGCTGGGACAGGGCTACCAAGAGACCCAGTACTTC. This encodes CSVELGQGYQETQYF.

This rearrangement joins TRBV10-2 to TRBJ2-3; 8 bases are shared with TRBD2. The germline V gene has CDR1 WSHSY and CDR2 SAAADI. The CDR3 loop spans 16 amino acids. V dropped 2 bases and J dropped 2; count of bases not matched to a gene: 6. Here the CDR3 reads CASSEGAGGFTDTQYF. As DNA, the CDR3 is TGCGCCAGCAGTGAGGGGGCGGGAGGATTCACAGATACGCAGTATTTT.

V usage is TRBV5-6 and J usage is TRBJ1-5; no reliable D call. The CDR3 covers 17 residues. The V and J ends lost 4 bases and 0 bases respectively, with 17 bases between them. CDR1 and CDR2 (germline): SGHDT, YYEEEE. CDR3 loop: CASSPESLENSNQPQHF. In DNA form, the CDR3 reads TGTGCCAGCAGCCCGGAGAGCCTAGAGAATAGCAATCAGCCCCAGCATTTT.

V and J are TRBV30 and TRBJ2-5; D is perhaps TRBD2 (5 bases). From germline, CDR1 is GTSNPN and CDR2 SVGIG (reference sequence). The CDR3 sequence is 12 residues long. Trimming removed 0 bases from V and 4 bases from J, with 6 bases in between. The CDR3 DNA reads as TGTGCCTGGAGTGTACTAGTAGAGACCCAGTACTTC. It codes for CAWSVLVETQYF.

The J gene is TRBJ2-3, the V gene TRBV6-4, with TRBD2 identical over 10 bases. Losses at the gene ends were 3 bases for V and 6 bases for J; bases not matched to a gene: 6. The germline gives CDR1 MRHNA, CDR2 SNTAGT. The CDR3 has 15 residues. The CDR3 DNA reads as TGTGCCAGCAGTGAAGATCTAGCGGGAGTGGATACGCAGTATTTT. This translates into CASSEDLAGVDTQYF.

The J gene is TRBJ2-7, the V gene TRBV15; 7 bases match TRBD2. CDR3 length equals 14 residues. Germline V CDR1 and CDR2: LNHNV, YYDKDF (reference sequence). Losses at the gene ends were 3 bases for V and 1 base for J; bases not matched to a gene: 3. The DNA for the CDR3 is TGTGCCACCAGCAGTCGCGGGAGATCCTACGAGCAGTACTTC. Encoded protein: CATSSRGRSYEQYF.

V is TRBV6-5 and J is TRBJ1-1, with D uncertain. The CDR3 length is 13 residues. The germline V gene encodes CDR1 MNHEY and CDR2 SVGAGI. V lost 5 bases and J lost 6, with 13 bases in between. The CDR3 is CASSPSLQSEAFF. The CDR3 DNA reads as TGTGCCAGCAGTCCCTCCCTACAGTCTGAAGCTTTCTTT.

The V call is TRBV6-6, the J call TRBJ1-2, with D possibly TRBD1 on 5 matching bases. Germline CDR1 and CDR2: MNHNY and SVGAGI (reference sequence). V gave up 2 bases and J gave up 5 bases, with 15 bases separating them. The CDR3 has 15 amino acids. CDR3 region: CASSYQGRAGYGYTF. The CDR3 nucleotides are TGTGCCAGCAGTTACCAAGGCAGGGCTGGTTATGGCTACACCTTC.